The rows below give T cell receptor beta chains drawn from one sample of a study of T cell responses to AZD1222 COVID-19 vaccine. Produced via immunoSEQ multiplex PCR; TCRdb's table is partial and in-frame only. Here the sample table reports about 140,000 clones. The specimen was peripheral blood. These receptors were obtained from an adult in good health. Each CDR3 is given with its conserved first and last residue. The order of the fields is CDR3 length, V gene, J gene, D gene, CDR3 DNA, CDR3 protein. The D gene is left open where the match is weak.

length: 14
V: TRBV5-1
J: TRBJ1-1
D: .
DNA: TGCGCCAGCAGCTTGGGGCAGTTAGGTTCTGAAGCTTTCTTT
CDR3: CASSLGQLGSEAFF

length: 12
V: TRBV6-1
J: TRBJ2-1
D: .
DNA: TGTGCCAGCAGTGACGGAAACAATGAGCAGTTCTTC
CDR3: CASSDGNNEQFF

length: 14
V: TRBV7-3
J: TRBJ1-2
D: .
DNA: TGTGCCAGCAGCTCGGGCCCGGGGGCCCTTGGCTACACCTTC
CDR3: CASSSGPGALGYTF

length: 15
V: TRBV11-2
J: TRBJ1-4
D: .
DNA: TGTGCCAGCAGCTCCAGACATTCAACTAATGAAAAACTGTTTTTT
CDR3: CASSSRHSTNEKLFF

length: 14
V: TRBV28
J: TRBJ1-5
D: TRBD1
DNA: TGTGCCAGCAGTCCCCAGGGGGCCTATCAGCCCCAGCATTTT
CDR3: CASSPQGAYQPQHF

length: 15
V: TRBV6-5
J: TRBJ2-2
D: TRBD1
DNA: TGTGCCAGCAGTTGGGCAGGGGGCTGGACCGGGGAGCTGTTTTTT
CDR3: CASSWAGGWTGELFF

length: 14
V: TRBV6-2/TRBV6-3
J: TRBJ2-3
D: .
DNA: TGTGCCAGCAGTTACTTTACAGGGTCTGATACGCAGTATTTT
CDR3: CASSYFTGSDTQYF

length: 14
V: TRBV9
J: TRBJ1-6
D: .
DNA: TGTGCCAGCAGCGAGGACCCCTATAATTCACCCCTCCACTTT
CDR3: CASSEDPYNSPLHF

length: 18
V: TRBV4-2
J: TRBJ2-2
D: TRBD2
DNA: TGTGCCAGCAGCCAAGGAGCGGGGGGGCTCGCGAACACCGGGGAGCTGTTTTTT
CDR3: CASSQGAGGLANTGELFF

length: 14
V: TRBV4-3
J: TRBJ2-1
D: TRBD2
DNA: TGCGCCAGCAGCCACGCGGGGGGGCCGAGTGAGCAGTTCTTC
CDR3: CASSHAGGPSEQFF

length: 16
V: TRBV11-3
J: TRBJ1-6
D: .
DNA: TGTGCCAGCAGCTTAGATGGGGGCAGCAATAATTCACCCCTCCACTTT
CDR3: CASSLDGGSNNSPLHF

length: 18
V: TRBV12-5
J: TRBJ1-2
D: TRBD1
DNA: TGTGCTAGTGGTTTGGTATTAGGGGACAGGGCTACTGCTGGTGGCTACACCTTC
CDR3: CASGLVLGDRATAGGYTF

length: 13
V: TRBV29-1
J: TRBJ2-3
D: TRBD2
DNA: TGCAGCGTTGGCCGGGGGGGCACAGATACGCAGTATTTT
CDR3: CSVGRGGTDTQYF

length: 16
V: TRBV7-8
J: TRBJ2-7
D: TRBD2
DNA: TGTGCCAGCAGCTTTGCTTTCGGGGGGTCCCTGGACGAGCAGTACTTC
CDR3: CASSFAFGGSLDEQYF

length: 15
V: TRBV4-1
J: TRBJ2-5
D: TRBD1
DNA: TGCGCCAGCAGCCTTGGGGACAGGGGGCGAGAGACCCAGTACTTC
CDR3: CASSLGDRGRETQYF

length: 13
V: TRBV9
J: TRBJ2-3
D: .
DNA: TGTGCCAGCAGCCGTACCCCGGCAGATACGCAGTATTTT
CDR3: CASSRTPADTQYF

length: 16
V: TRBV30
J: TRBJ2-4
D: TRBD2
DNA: TGTGCCTGGAGCGAAGGGACTAGCGGGGGCGGAAACATTCAGTACTTC
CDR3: CAWSEGTSGGGNIQYF

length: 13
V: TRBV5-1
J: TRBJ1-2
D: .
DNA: TGCGCCAGCAGCTTGGACAGGACCTATGGCTACACCTTC
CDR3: CASSLDRTYGYTF

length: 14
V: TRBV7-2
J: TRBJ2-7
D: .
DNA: TGTGCCAGCAGCTTATCGTTCGGATCCTACGAGCAGTACTTC
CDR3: CASSLSFGSYEQYF

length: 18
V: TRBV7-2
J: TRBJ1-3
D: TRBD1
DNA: TGTGCCAGCAGCCCTAGACCCTCCGGGACAGTAACTGGAAACACCATATATTTT
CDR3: CASSPRPSGTVTGNTIYF

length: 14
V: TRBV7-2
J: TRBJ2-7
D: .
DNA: TGTGCCAGCAGCTTAGAGGGCGGAACCTACGAGCAGTACTTC
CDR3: CASSLEGGTYEQYF

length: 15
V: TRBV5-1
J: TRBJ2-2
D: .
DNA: TGCGCCAGCAGCCCCGATGAAGGAAGTACGGGGGAGCTGTTTTTT
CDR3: CASSPDEGSTGELFF

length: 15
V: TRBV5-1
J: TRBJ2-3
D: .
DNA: TGCGCCAGCAGCTTGGGGGTAGCCGGGGCAGATACGCAGTATTTT
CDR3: CASSLGVAGADTQYF

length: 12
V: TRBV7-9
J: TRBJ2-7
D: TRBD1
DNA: TGTGCCAATGGACAGGGGCCCTACGAGCAGTACTTC
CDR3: CANGQGPYEQYF

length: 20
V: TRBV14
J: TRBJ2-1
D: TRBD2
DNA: TGTGCCAGCAGCCCGACGGGGCTAGCGGGGGGGTATTCGCCGAGGAATGAGCAGTTCTTC
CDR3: CASSPTGLAGGYSPRNEQFF

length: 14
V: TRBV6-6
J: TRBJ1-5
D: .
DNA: TGTGCCAGCACCACCTCGCGGCTGGGGCAGCCCCAGCATTTT
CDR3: CASTTSRLGQPQHF

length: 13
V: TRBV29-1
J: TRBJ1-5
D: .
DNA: TGCAGCGCCCAAAAAGAGGGCAATCAGCCCCAGCATTTT
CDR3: CSAQKEGNQPQHF

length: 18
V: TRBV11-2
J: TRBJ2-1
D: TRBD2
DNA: TGTGCCAGCAGCTCGGGACTAGCGGGGGCATTTCCCTACAATGAGCAGTTCTTC
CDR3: CASSSGLAGAFPYNEQFF

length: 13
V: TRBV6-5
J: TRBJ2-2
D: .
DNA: TGTGCCAGCAGTAGACTAGTCACCGGGGAGCTGTTTTTT
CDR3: CASSRLVTGELFF

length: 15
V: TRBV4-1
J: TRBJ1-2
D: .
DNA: TGCGCCAGCAGCGAAGAGTACAGGGAAAACTATGGCTACACCTTC
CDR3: CASSEEYRENYGYTF

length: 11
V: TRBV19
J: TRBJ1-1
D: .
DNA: TGTGCCAGTAGTATGGTGACTGAAGCTTTCTTT
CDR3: CASSMVTEAFF

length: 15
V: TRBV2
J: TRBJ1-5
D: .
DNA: TGTGCCAGCAGTGAAGAGGGTCATAGCAATCAGCCCCAGCATTTT
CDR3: CASSEEGHSNQPQHF

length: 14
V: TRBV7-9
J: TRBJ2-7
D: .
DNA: TGTGCCAGCAGCTTTGAACGGGGGTCCTACGAGCAGTACTTC
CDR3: CASSFERGSYEQYF

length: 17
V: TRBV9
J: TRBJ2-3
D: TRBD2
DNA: TGTGCCAGCAGCGTAGTAGGGACTAGCGGGGGTGCGGATACGCAGTATTTT
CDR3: CASSVVGTSGGADTQYF

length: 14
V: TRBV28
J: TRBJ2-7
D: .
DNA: TGTGCCAGCAGTTCCCCCGGGACACCCTACGAGCAGTACTTC
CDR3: CASSSPGTPYEQYF

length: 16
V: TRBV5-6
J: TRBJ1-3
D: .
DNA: TGTGCCAGCAGCTTTTGGGGAACACACTCTGGAAACACCATATATTTT
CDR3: CASSFWGTHSGNTIYF

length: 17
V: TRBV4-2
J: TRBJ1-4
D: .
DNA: TGTGCCAGCAGCCAAGATGAACGGGGATGGGGGGCTGGGGAACTGTTTTTT
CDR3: CASSQDERGWGAGELFF

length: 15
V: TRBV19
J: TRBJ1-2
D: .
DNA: TGTGCCAGTAGTTCCCGACAAATGGCTAACTATGGCTACACCTTC
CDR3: CASSSRQMANYGYTF

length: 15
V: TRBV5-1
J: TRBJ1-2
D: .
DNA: TGCGCCAGCAGCTTAGACGGCACGGCCGAGGGGGGCTACACCTTC
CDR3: CASSLDGTAEGGYTF

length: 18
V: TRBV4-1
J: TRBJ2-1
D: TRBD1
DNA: TGCGCCAGCAGCCCCAAACCGTTACAGGGGTTGGCCTACAATGAGCAGTTCTTC
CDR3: CASSPKPLQGLAYNEQFF

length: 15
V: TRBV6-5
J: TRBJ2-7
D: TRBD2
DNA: TGTGCCAGCAGTTACTCTTCTGGGAGGGGCTACGAGCAGTACTTC
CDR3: CASSYSSGRGYEQYF

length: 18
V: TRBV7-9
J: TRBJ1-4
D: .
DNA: TGTGCCAGCAGCGCAAGGACGCAAACCCTGGGAACTAATGAAAAACTGTTTTTT
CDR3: CASSARTQTLGTNEKLFF

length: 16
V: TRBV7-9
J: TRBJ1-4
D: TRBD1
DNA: TGTGCCAGCACCTTAGGACAGGGAGAAGGTTATGAAAAACTGTTTTTT
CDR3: CASTLGQGEGYEKLFF

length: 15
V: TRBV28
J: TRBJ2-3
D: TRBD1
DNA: TGTGCCAGCAGTTTGGGGACAGCGAGCACAGATACGCAGTATTTT
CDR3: CASSLGTASTDTQYF

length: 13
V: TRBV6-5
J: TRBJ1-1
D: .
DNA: TGTGCCAGCTCAGACAGATTTAACACTGAAGCTTTCTTT
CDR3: CASSDRFNTEAFF

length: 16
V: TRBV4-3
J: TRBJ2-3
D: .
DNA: TGCGCCAGCAGCCAATTGGGTTCGGGGACGATGGATACGCAGTATTTT
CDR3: CASSQLGSGTMDTQYF

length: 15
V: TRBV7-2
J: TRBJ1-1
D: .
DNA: TGTGCCAGCAGCCTAGGACAGATCATGAACACTGAAGCTTTCTTT
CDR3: CASSLGQIMNTEAFF

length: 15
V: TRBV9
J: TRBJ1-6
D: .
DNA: TGTGCCAGCAGCGTTTCCCCCTTAGCCGAATCACCCCTCCACTTT
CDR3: CASSVSPLAESPLHF

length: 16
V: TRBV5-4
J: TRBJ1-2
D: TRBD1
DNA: TGTGCCAGCAGCTTAGTCGGGACAGGTCTATCCGGTGGCTACACCTTC
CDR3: CASSLVGTGLSGGYTF

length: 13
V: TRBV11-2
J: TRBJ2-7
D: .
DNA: TGTGCCAGCAGCTTAGAGGGGAGATACGAGCAGTACTTC
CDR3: CASSLEGRYEQYF

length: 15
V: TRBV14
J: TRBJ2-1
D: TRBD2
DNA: TGTGCCAGCAGCCAAGGGCGGGGGGTCCAATATGAGCAGTTCTTC
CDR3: CASSQGRGVQYEQFF

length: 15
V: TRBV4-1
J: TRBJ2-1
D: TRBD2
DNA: TGCGCCAGCAGCCCGGGACTAGCGGGGGTCAATGAGCAGTTCTTC
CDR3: CASSPGLAGVNEQFF

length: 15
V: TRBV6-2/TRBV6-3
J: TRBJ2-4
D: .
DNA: TGTGCCAGCAGTTACTCAGCGGAAGCCAAAAACATTCAGTACTTC
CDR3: CASSYSAEAKNIQYF

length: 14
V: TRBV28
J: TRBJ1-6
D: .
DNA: TGTGCCAGCACCATGGCGGGGAATAATTCACCCCTCCACTTT
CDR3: CASTMAGNNSPLHF